The source of this T cell receptor beta chain is a study of T cell responses to AZD1222 COVID-19 vaccine. Trimming took off 7 bases at V and 6 bases at J, with 12 bases between the two ends. The length of the CDR3 is 13 residues. Concerning this clone itself: The antigen is not known.

Findings of the study overall: The reported proportion of spike-specific TCRs targeting unmutated variant regions was nearly half.

The repertoire was sequenced with immunoSEQ multiplex PCR; TCRdb's copy has only in-frame clones and lacks some. The data contain around 120,000 clones, about nine tenths of them singletons. This TCR was recovered from an adult in good health. V and J are TRBV12-3 or TRBV12-4 and TRBJ1-4, with D perhaps TRBD1 (6 bases). The sample was peripheral blood, taken on day 0 of AZD1222 vaccination. The CDR3, as DNA: TGTGCCAGCAAAAGACAGGCTGATGAAAAACTGTTTTTT. It codes for CASKRQADEKLFF.